The next 21 T cell receptor beta chains were all read from a single sample in a study of shared clonotypes between healthy human individuals. Naive-designated CD8 cells lacked CD45RO, were positively enriched for CCR7, and omitted terminally differentiated effector memory CD45RA+ cells. The method was immunoSEQ multiplex PCR; TCRdb's version includes in-frame clones alone and lacks a portion of them. The sample shows hundreds of thousands of clones, 95% to 96% of them seen only once. The material sequenced was naive CD8+ T cells sorted from blood. The receptors come from a woman younger than 45 in good health.

The chain links TRBV2 to TRBJ2-6; 9 bases line up with TRBD1. The CDR3 extends over 17 amino acids. V lost 7 bases to trimming and J lost 0 bases; unmatched junction nucleotides: 7. Per germline, CDR1 SNHLY and CDR2 FYNNEI. The CDR3 sequence: CASTWDRETSGANVLTF. The CDR3 coding sequence is TGTGCCAGCACCTGGGACAGGGAAACCTCTGGGGCCAACGTCCTGACTTTC.

V is TRBV5-6 and J is TRBJ2-3; TRBD2 matches 9 bases. This CDR3 region has 15 residues. The J segment lost 4 bases and the V segment lost 4 bases, leaving 7 bases of the junction unmatched. CDR1 SGHDT and CDR2 YYEEEE come from the germline V gene. The chain's CDR3 is CASSQIAGAPDTQYF. In DNA form, the CDR3 reads TGTGCCAGCAGCCAAATAGCGGGAGCGCCAGATACGCAGTATTTT.

The chain employs TRBV25-1 and TRBJ2-7, with D hard to call. There are 11 residues in the CDR3. Germline assignment: CDR1 MGHDK and CDR2 SYGVNS. The V end was cut by 8 bases, the J end by 3 bases, with 8 bases between. In nucleotides, the CDR3 is TGTGCCAGCGGACCGTTCTACGAGCAGTACTTC. It encodes CASGPFYEQYF.

This clone was counted a single time. The gene calls are TRBV6-1 and TRBJ1-2, with D perhaps TRBD1 (5 bases). Germline V gene sequence: CDR1 MNHNS, CDR2 SASEGT. The CDR3 is made up of 14 amino acids. V was cut by 5 bases and J by 6 bases, with 16 bases left in between. In DNA, the CDR3 is TGTGCCAGCAGTAGCCGGATGGGGGGTAATGGCTACACCTTC. It codes for CASSSRMGGNGYTF.

The V call is TRBV12-5, the J call TRBJ2-1; D uncertain. CDR1 LGHNT and CDR2 FRNRAP come from the germline V gene. V was clipped by 4 bases and J by 10 bases, with 17 bases between them. The CDR3 loop spans 14 amino acids. In nucleotides, the CDR3 is TGTGCTAGTGGTTGGCATGGTATTGAGACGGAGCAGTTCTTC. It specifies CASGWHGIETEQFF.

The chain joins TRBV7-9 to TRBJ2-3; D not resolved. V lost 2 bases and J 4 bases, leaving 13 bases between the germline ends. This CDR3 has 15 amino acids. CDR1 and CDR2 from the germline V gene are SEHNR and FQNEAQ (reference sequence). CDR3 amino acids: CASSLPDVAPDTQYF. CDR3 coding DNA: TGTGCCAGCAGCTTACCGGACGTGGCCCCAGATACGCAGTATTTT. Full variable domain (rest looked up from reference TRBV7-9 and TRBJ2-3): DTGVSQNPRHKITKRGQNVTFRCDPISEHNRLYWYRQTLGQGPEFLTYFQNEAQLEKSRLLSDRFSAERPKGSFSTLEIQRTEQGDSAMYLCASSLPDVAPDTQYFGPGTRLTVL.

The chain links TRBV11-2 to TRBJ2-7; TRBD2 matches 8 bases. Looked up from germline, CDR1 is SGHAT and CDR2 is FQNNGV. Trimming at V came to 5 bases and at J to 4 bases, leaving 10 bases not matched to a gene. The length of the CDR3 is 15 residues. The CDR3 nucleotides are TGTGCCAGCAGCCCATCGGGAACTAGCGGATACGAGCAGTACTTC. The encoded protein is CASSPSGTSGYEQYF.

The chain combines TRBV19 with TRBJ2-5, with TRBD2 identical over 9 bases. Germline lookup yields CDR1 LNHDA and CDR2 SQIVND (reference sequence). This CDR3 contains 18 residues. J was trimmed by 0 bases and V by 3 bases; bases with no gene match: 11. This CDR3 is CASSIWASGDKYQETQYF. The CDR3 coding sequence is TGTGCCAGTAGTATTTGGGCTAGCGGGGATAAGTACCAAGAGACCCAGTACTTC.

The rearrangement links TRBV28 to TRBJ1-3; D is unresolved. The germline V gene has CDR1 MDHEN and CDR2 SYDVKM. V was pared by 3 bases and J by 0 bases, with 9 bases between. The length of the CDR3 is 15 residues. CDR3 DNA: TGTGCCAGCAGTTTTATACGGAACTCTGGAAACACCATATATTTT. Protein sequence: CASSFIRNSGNTIYF.

This chain connects TRBV15 to TRBJ2-5, with 7 positions matching TRBD2. Germline V gene data show CDR1 as LNHNV and CDR2 as YYDKDF (reference sequence). V was clipped by 3 bases and J by 5 bases; unmatched bases: 3. This CDR3 has 13 residues. CDR3 residues: CATSRGGGETQYF. The CDR3 nucleotides are TGTGCCACCAGCAGGGGGGGAGGGGAGACCCAGTACTTC.

This clone occurred a few times. The sample has other DNA sequences that encode this CDR3 too. The chain recombines TRBV2 with TRBJ2-7; D is uncertain. The CDR3 is made up of 11 amino acids. Per germline, CDR1 SNHLY and CDR2 FYNNEI. Trimming took 7 bases from V and 1 from J, leaving 5 bases between them. As DNA, the CDR3 is TGTGCCAGCATTGGGTCCTACGAGCAGTACTTC. Translation gives CASIGSYEQYF.

The chain couples TRBV5-5 to TRBJ2-2, with 10 bases matching TRBD2. The CDR3 is made up of 17 amino acids. Per the germline V gene, CDR1 is SGHKS and CDR2 is YYEKEE (reference sequence). Losses at the gene ends were 1 base for V and 6 bases for J; bases not matched to a gene: 9. For the CDR3, the DNA is TGTGCCAGCAGCTTGAGGGCTAGCGGGAGCCAGGCCGGGGAGCTGTTTTTT. Amino acid sequence: CASSLRASGSQAGELFF.

The chain has TRBV5-4 and TRBJ1-6; D perhaps matches TRBD1 (5 bases). V gave up 2 bases and J gave up 7 bases, with 10 bases separating them. The CDR3 runs 14 residues. Germline CDR1 SGHNT, CDR2 YYREEE (reference sequence). The CDR3 reads CASSFPGSNSPLHF. The DNA of the CDR3 is TGTGCCAGCAGCTTTCCAGGGTCCAATTCACCCCTCCACTTT. The full variable domain, completed using reference TRBV5-4 and TRBJ1-6, is ETGVTQSPTHLIKTRGQQVTLRCSSQSGHNTVSWYQQALGQGPQFIFQYYREEENGRGNFPPRFSGLQFPNYSSELNVNALELDDSALYLCASSFPGSNSPLHFGNGTRLTVT.

This chain uses TRBV7-9 with TRBJ1-1; no definite D call. Germline CDR1 and CDR2: SEHNR and FQNEAQ (reference sequence). This CDR3 has 12 amino acids. V was trimmed by 3 bases and J by 4 bases, leaving 6 bases between them. The DNA for the CDR3 is TGTGCCAGCAGCTTTATGTCCACTGAAGCTTTCTTT. The encoded protein is CASSFMSTEAFF.

This chain connects TRBV28 to TRBJ1-2; perhaps TRBD1 as D (5 bases). CDR3 length: 16 amino acids. Germline loops: CDR1 MDHEN, CDR2 SYDVKM. The V end was cut by 5 bases, the J end by 4 bases, with 20 bases between. The CDR3 sequence: CASSHLSGQRGYGYTF. CDR3 DNA: TGTGCCAGCAGTCATCTATCAGGGCAGAGAGGCTATGGCTACACCTTC.

The chain recombines TRBV13 with TRBJ2-3; 11 positions match TRBD2. V shed 3 bases and J 4 bases; nucleotides not matched to a gene: 3. The CDR3 has 15 residues. Germline V gives CDR1 PRHDT, CDR2 FYEKMQ (reference sequence). The CDR3 region has the DNA TGTGCCAGCAGCTTTACTAGCGGGAGCCCAGATACGCAGTATTTT. Its protein is CASSFTSGSPDTQYF.

The gene calls are TRBV29-1 and TRBJ2-1; D is possibly TRBD1 or TRBD2 (6 bases each). This CDR3 is 14 amino acids long. V shed 7 bases and J shed 9 bases, with 22 bases lying between them. Germline CDR1 and CDR2: SQVTM and ANQGSEA. The CDR3 here is CSEGTGRGRVEQFF. CDR3 bases: TGCAGCGAAGGAACAGGTCGGGGGCGAGTTGAGCAGTTCTTC.

This chain links TRBV27 with TRBJ2-7; the D gene is possibly TRBD1 (5 bases). The CDR3 covers 12 residues. The V gene's germline CDR1 is MNHEY and CDR2 SMNVEV (reference sequence). Trimming shortened V by 6 bases and J by 1 base, and 7 bases separated the two germline ends. CDR3 protein: CASRGVSYEQYF. CDR3 nucleotide sequence: TGTGCCAGCAGAGGGGTTTCCTACGAGCAGTACTTC.

This sequence joins TRBV15 and TRBJ2-7; possibly TRBD2 for D (6 bases). The V end was cut by 8 bases, the J end by 2 bases, with 19 bases between. CDR3 length: 15 residues. Germline V lookup: CDR1 LNHNV, CDR2 YYDKDF (reference sequence). DNA for the CDR3: TGTGCCACCGCCCCAGAGCCGGCGGGGCCCTACGAGCAGTACTTC. This codes for CATAPEPAGPYEQYF.

This clone is a singleton in its sample. DNA of the CDR3: TGTGCCAGCCAATGGAGCCAGTTTGATAATTCACCCCTCCACTTT. Translation gives CASQWSQFDNSPLHF. V gene TRBV19 combines with J gene TRBJ1-6; D remains ambiguous. The ends were cut back, 9 bases at V and 5 bases at J, with 17 bases in the middle. CDR3 size: 15 residues. Germline CDR1 and CDR2: LNHDA and SQIVND (reference sequence).

CDR3 sequence reads: CASSDPSGTGLDEQYF. DNA for the CDR3: TGTGCCAGCAGTGACCCTTCCGGGACAGGGCTGGACGAGCAGTACTTC. The J gene is TRBJ2-7, the V gene TRBV6-1; 9 bases fit TRBD1. Germline CDR1 and CDR2: MNHNS and SASEGT. CDR3 length: 16 amino acids. V lost 3 bases to trimming and J lost 5 bases; unmatched junction nucleotides: 11.